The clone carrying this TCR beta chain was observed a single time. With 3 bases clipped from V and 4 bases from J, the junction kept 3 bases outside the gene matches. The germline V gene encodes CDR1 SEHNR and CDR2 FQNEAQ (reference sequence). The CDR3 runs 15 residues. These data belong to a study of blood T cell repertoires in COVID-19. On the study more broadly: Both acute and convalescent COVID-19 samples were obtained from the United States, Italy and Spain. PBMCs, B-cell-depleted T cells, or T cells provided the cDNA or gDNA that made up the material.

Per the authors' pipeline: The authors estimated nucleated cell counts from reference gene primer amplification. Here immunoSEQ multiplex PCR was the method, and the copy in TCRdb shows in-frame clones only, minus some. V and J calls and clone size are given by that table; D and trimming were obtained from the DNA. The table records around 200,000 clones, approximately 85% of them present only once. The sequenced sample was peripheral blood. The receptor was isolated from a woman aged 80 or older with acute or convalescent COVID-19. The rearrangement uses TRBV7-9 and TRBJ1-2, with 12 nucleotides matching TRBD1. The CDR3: CASSLGQGASYGYTF. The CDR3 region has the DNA TGTGCCAGCAGCTTGGGACAGGGGGCGAGCTATGGCTACACCTTC.